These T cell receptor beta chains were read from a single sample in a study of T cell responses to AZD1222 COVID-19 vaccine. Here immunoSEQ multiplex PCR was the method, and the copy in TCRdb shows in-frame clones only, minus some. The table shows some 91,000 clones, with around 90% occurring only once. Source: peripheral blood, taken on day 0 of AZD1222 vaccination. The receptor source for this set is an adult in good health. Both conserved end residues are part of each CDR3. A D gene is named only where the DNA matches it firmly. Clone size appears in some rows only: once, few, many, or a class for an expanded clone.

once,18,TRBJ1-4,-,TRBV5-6,TGTGCCAGCACCTCATACCTCCTAGGGGAGATGGCTAATGAAAAACTGTTTTTT,CASTSYLLGEMANEKLFF
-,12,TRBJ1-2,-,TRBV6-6,TGTGCCAGCAGTTCGGGGGCCTATGGCTACACCTTC,CASSSGAYGYTF
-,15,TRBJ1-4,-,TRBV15,TGTGCCACCAGCACAAGAAGAGGGGAGGGTGAAAAACTGTTTTTT,CATSTRRGEGEKLFF
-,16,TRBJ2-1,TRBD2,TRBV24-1,TGTGCCACCAGTTATTCCGGGACTAGCGTTTTCGATGAGCAGTTCTTC,CATSYSGTSVFDEQFF
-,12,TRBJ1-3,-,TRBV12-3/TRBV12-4,TGTGCCAGCAGTTTAGTCAGAAACACCATATATTTT,CASSLVRNTIYF
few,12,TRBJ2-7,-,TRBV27,TGTGCCAGCAGTTTATTGGGGGACGAGCAGTACTTC,CASSLLGDEQYF
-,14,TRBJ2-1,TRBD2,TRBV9,TGTGCCAGCAGCGTTAGCGGGTCTAACAATGAGCAGTTCTTC,CASSVSGSNNEQFF
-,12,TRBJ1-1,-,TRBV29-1,TGCAGCGTTGGACTTATGAACACTGAAGCTTTCTTT,CSVGLMNTEAFF
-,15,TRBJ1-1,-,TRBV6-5,TGTGCCAGCAGTTACTCGGCAGGGGTACGGACTGAAGCTTTCTTT,CASSYSAGVRTEAFF
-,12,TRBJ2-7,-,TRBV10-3,TGTGCCATCAGTGAGAGGGGATACGAGCAGTACTTC,CAISERGYEQYF
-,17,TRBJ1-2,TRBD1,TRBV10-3,TGTGCCATCAGTGAGTCGGAGGAGGACAGGGGTAACTATGGCTACACCTTC,CAISESEEDRGNYGYTF
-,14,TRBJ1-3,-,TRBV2,TGTGCCAGCAGGCCCAGTATTTCTGGAAACACCATATATTTT,CASRPSISGNTIYF
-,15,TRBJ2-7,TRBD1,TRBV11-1,TGTGCCAGCAGCTTACCAGGGACAGGGAAGAACGAGCAGTACTTC,CASSLPGTGKNEQYF
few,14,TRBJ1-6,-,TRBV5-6,TGTGCCAGCAGCTTGGGGCAGAGTAATTCACCCCTCCACTTT,CASSLGQSNSPLHF
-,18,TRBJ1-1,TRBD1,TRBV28,TGTGCCAGCAGTTCACTGGGGACAGGGGACAACCTAAACACTGAAGCTTTCTTT,CASSSLGTGDNLNTEAFF
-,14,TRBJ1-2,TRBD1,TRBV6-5,TGTGCCAGCAGTTACTCGGGACAGAGCTATGGCTACACCTTC,CASSYSGQSYGYTF
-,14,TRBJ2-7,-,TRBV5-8,TGTGCCAGCAGCCTTTGGAGGAACTCCTACGAGCAGTACTTC,CASSLWRNSYEQYF
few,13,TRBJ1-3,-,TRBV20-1,TGCAGTGCTAGTGGGGGGCGCGGAAACACCATATATTTT,CSASGGRGNTIYF
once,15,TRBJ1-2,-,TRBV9,TGTGCCAGCAGCGTAGATACTATAGGCCCCTATGGCTACACCTTC,CASSVDTIGPYGYTF
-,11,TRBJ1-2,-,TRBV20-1,TGCAGTGCTTCTGAGTACTATGGCTACACCTTC,CSASEYYGYTF
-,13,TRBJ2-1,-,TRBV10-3,TGTGCCATCAGTAGGGACTCTGACAATGAGCAGTTCTTC,CAISRDSDNEQFF
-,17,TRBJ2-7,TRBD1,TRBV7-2,TGTGCCAGCAGCATAGCAGGGGGACAGGTGGGACCTTTAGAGCAGTACTTC,CASSIAGGQVGPLEQYF
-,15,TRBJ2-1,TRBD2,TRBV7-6,TGTGCCAGCAGCTCCCGACTAGCGGGGGGGGCTGAGCAGTTCTTC,CASSSRLAGGAEQFF
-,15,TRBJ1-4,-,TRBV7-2,TGTGCCAGCAGCTTAGGTCCGGGACACCCTGAAAAACTGTTTTTT,CASSLGPGHPEKLFF
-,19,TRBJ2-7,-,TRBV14,TGTGCCAGCAGCCAAGATGGCAGGGGGCTAAGCGGGGGAACCTACGAGCAGTACTTC,CASSQDGRGLSGGTYEQYF
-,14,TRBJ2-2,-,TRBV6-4,TGTGCCAGCAGTGAAACAGCCGAGGCCGGGGAGCTGTTTTTT,CASSETAEAGELFF
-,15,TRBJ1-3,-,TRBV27,TGTGCCAGCAGTTCGGGGTCCAGGGTTGGAAACACCATATATTTT,CASSSGSRVGNTIYF